A single sample gave rise to the 17 T cell receptor beta chains below, sequenced in a study of fetal regulatory T cell absence and autoimmunity. The method was immunoSEQ multiplex PCR; TCRdb's version includes in-frame clones alone and lacks a portion of them. The sample has 95,000 to 100,000 clones; 72% are singletons. Sequencing was done on a sample of pancreas tissue. These receptors all come from a male donor with IPEX syndrome.

This chain joins TRBV2 and TRBJ2-7, with TRBD2 matching 7 bases. With V trimmed by 5 bases and J by 3 bases, 4 bases remained unmatched. This CDR3 contains 13 residues. The germline gives CDR1 SNHLY, CDR2 FYNNEI. CDR3 DNA: TGTGCCAGCAGTCAGGTAGCGGGCTACGAGCAGTACTTC. Translating it yields CASSQVAGYEQYF.

This clone has just a few counts. The chain has TRBV4-1 and TRBJ2-1; D unresolved. Germline V gene data show CDR1 as MGHRA and CDR2 as YSYEKL. The CDR3 spans 14 residues. The V and J ends lost 2 bases and 15 bases respectively, with 20 bases between them. CDR3 DNA: TGCGCCAGCAGCCAATTTATGGTCACCCGGGCCCCGTTCTTC. It specifies CASSQFMVTRAPFF.

The chain combines TRBV7-6 with TRBJ2-1, with D perhaps matching TRBD2 (6 bases). V lost 3 bases and J lost 1, with 7 bases in between. Germline CDR1 SGHVS, CDR2 FNYEAQ. There are 14 residues in the CDR3. The CDR3 sequence: CASSLGGSYNEQFF. The DNA of the CDR3 is TGTGCCAGCAGCTTGGGGGGTTCCTACAATGAGCAGTTCTTC.

This clone occurred a few times. Other DNA sequences in this specimen translate into the identical CDR3. The chain recombines TRBV9 with TRBJ1-3; D remains ambiguous. The V gene lost 0 bases and the J gene lost 0 bases, with 4 bases spanning the gap. Germline assignment: CDR1 SGDLS and CDR2 YYNGEE. This CDR3 comprises 14 residues. The CDR3 DNA is TGTGCCAGCAGCGTAGAAGGCTCTGGAAACACCATATATTTT. The encoded protein is CASSVEGSGNTIYF.

V usage is TRBV10-1 and J usage is TRBJ2-3, with TRBD2 as a possible D gene (5 bases). The CDR3 has 16 residues. V lost 7 bases, J lost 6 bases, and 23 bases lay in between. The germline gives CDR1 WNHNN, CDR2 SYGVQD (reference sequence). CDR3 protein: CASNSKPDFWADTQYF. The CDR3 DNA is TGCGCCAGCAACTCAAAACCGGACTTTTGGGCGGATACGCAGTATTTT.

This chain links TRBV11-1 with TRBJ2-3; TRBD2 matches 7 bases. V shed 1 base and J 2 bases; nucleotides not matched to a gene: 6. Germline V gene sequence: CDR1 SGHAT, CDR2 FQDESV (reference sequence). The CDR3 runs 16 residues. CDR3 nucleotide sequence: TGTGCCAGCAGCTTAGGGCGGGAGTATTACACAGATACGCAGTATTTT. This gives the protein CASSLGREYYTDTQYF.

The rearrangement joins TRBV27 to TRBJ2-3, with TRBD1 identical over 8 bases. The germline gives CDR1 MNHEY, CDR2 SMNVEV (reference sequence). V lost 8 bases, J lost 2 bases, and 9 bases stayed unmatched. This CDR3 region has 15 residues. The CDR3 here is CASGDYRGYTDTQYF. The CDR3 DNA reads as TGTGCCAGCGGGGATTACAGGGGGTACACAGATACGCAGTATTTT.

The count of this clone is one. The chain links TRBV6-1 to TRBJ2-7, with no clear D. The CDR3 is 13 residues long. From germline, CDR1 is MNHNS and CDR2 SASEGT. V was pared by 5 bases and J by 2 bases, with 10 bases between. This chain's CDR3 is CASSLRTAYEQYF. The CDR3 DNA follows: TGTGCCAGCAGTCTTAGGACGGCCTACGAGCAGTACTTC.

This clone has just one count. The chain combines TRBV7-6 with TRBJ1-1, with 9 bases fitting TRBD1. Germline CDR1 and CDR2: SGHVS and FNYEAQ. This CDR3 is 14 amino acids long. With V trimmed by 5 bases and J by 1 base, 2 bases remained unmatched. The CDR3 nucleotides read TGTGCCAGCAGCCCGGGACAGGGGAACACTGAAGCTTTCTTT. Encoded protein: CASSPGQGNTEAFF. The whole variable domain, remainder taken from reference TRBV7-6 and TRBJ1-1, is GAGVSQSPRYKVTKRGQDVALRCDPISGHVSLYWYRQALGQGPEFLTYFNYEAQQDKSGLPNDRFSAERPEGSISTLTIQRTEQRDSAMYRCASSPGQGNTEAFFGQGTRLTVV.

The chain joins TRBV27 to TRBJ2-5; D is undetermined. This CDR3 is built from 16 residues. Germline CDR1 reads MNHEY; CDR2 reads SMNVEV (reference sequence). The V end was cut by 0 bases, the J end by 5 bases, with 16 bases between. The CDR3 coding sequence is TGTGCCAGCAGTTTATCGATGGGAAACCTGAGGGAGACCCAGTACTTC. Encoded protein: CASSLSMGNLRETQYF.

The chain has TRBV4-3 and TRBJ1-3; D gene unclear. Trimming left V 4 bases short and J 0 bases short, with 10 bases between. Germline V CDR1 and CDR2: LGHNA, YSLEER. The CDR3 sequence is 15 residues long. CDR3 coding DNA: TGCGCCAGCAGCCCGAGGCGGCGCTCTGGAAACACCATATATTTT. Protein: CASSPRRRSGNTIYF.

This chain uses TRBV11-2 with TRBJ2-3; tentatively, D is TRBD1 (6 bases). Germline loops: CDR1 SGHAT, CDR2 FQNNGV. CDR3 length: 12 amino acids. V was cut by 6 bases and J by 5 bases, with 9 bases left in between. CDR3 amino acids: CASRGAGDTQYF. The CDR3 DNA reads TGTGCCAGCAGGGGGGCCGGAGATACGCAGTATTTT.

A few counts support this clone. This chain joins TRBV19 and TRBJ2-5; 8 bases align to TRBD2. Per the germline V gene, CDR1 is LNHDA and CDR2 is SQIVND (reference sequence). The CDR3 totals 15 residues. V lost 1 base to trimming and J lost 5 bases; unmatched junction nucleotides: 6. Written as DNA, the CDR3 is TGTGCCAGTAGTATAGGGGGACTAGTCGGGGAGACCCAGTACTTC. As protein: CASSIGGLVGETQYF.

This rearrangement joins TRBV13 to TRBJ2-1; 11 bases fit TRBD2. Trimming cost V 5 bases and J 4 bases; bases outside gene matches: 4. CDR3 size: 15 residues. Germline V CDR1 and CDR2: PRHDT, FYEKMQ (reference sequence). The CDR3 coding sequence is TGTGCCAGCAGCCCGGGACTAGCGGAGTACAATGAGCAGTTCTTC. Translation gives CASSPGLAEYNEQFF. The full variable domain, its missing parts supplied by reference TRBV13 and TRBJ2-1, is AAGVIQSPRHLIKEKRETATLKCYPIPRHDTVYWYQQGPGQDPQFLISFYEKMQSDKGSIPDRFSAQQFSDYHSELNMSSLELGDSALYFCASSPGLAEYNEQFFGPGTRLTVL.

This clone occurred a few times. The chain recombines TRBV4-1 with TRBJ2-2, with D maybe TRBD2 (5 bases). CDR3 length: 17 residues. Trimming removed 4 bases from V and 0 bases from J, with 15 bases in between. Germline CDR1 reads MGHRA; CDR2 reads YSYEKL. The CDR3 coding sequence is TGCGCCAGCAGCCCCGCTTACCGGACTCCGAACACCGGGGAGCTGTTTTTT. It translates to CASSPAYRTPNTGELFF.

The CDR3 sequence: CASSPRPSGSYEQYF. The CDR3, as DNA: TGTGCCAGCAGTCCCCGACCCTCTGGCTCCTACGAGCAGTACTTC. The chain is built from TRBV27 and TRBJ2-7; no clear D. Trimming cost V 5 bases and J 0 bases, with 14 bases left between them. Germline CDR1 is MNHEY and CDR2 is SMNVEV (reference sequence). This CDR3 is built from 15 residues.

V usage is TRBV9 and J usage is TRBJ2-1; D is unresolved. The CDR3 has 13 amino acids. CDR1 and CDR2 from the germline V gene are SGDLS and YYNGEE. V lost 3 bases and J 0 bases, leaving 4 bases between the germline ends. The CDR3 DNA is TGTGCCAGCAGCGCTAGCTCCTACAATGAGCAGTTCTTC. Translated, it gives CASSASSYNEQFF. Full variable domain (remainder filled in from reference TRBV9 and TRBJ2-1): DSGVTQTPKHLITATGQRVTLRCSPRSGDLSVYWYQQSLDQGLQFLIQYYNGEERAKGNILERFSAQQFPDLHSELNLSSLELGDSALYFCASSASSYNEQFFGPGTRLTVL.